One sample yielded the 8 T cell receptor beta chains listed below, sequenced in a study of cytomegalovirus exposure and HLA in healthy donors. The PCR employed 60 Vbeta primers together with 13 Jbeta primers. Only in-frame clones appear in the TCRdb table, and some are missing; sequencing was by immunoSEQ multiplex PCR. The table has 110,000 or so clones, 60% to 80% seen once; the top ten hold 5.4%. Sequencing was done on a sample of PBMCs. These receptors originate from a woman aged 30 to 39 in good health and CMV-seropositive.

This chain links TRBV19 with TRBJ2-7; 7 positions agree with TRBD2. The CDR3 consists of 14 residues. Germline CDR1 is LNHDA and CDR2 is SQIVND (reference sequence). Trimming at V came to 6 bases and at J to 7 bases, leaving 12 bases not matched to a gene. The DNA for the CDR3 is TGTGCCAGTAGAAAAACTAATCAGGGAGGGGAGCAGTACTTC. As protein: CASRKTNQGGEQYF.

This clone was recorded a few times. This chain uses TRBV14 with TRBJ1-2; D is perhaps TRBD1 (6 bases). Trimming took off 4 bases at V and 3 bases at J, with 12 bases between the two ends. This CDR3 region has 14 residues. CDR1 and CDR2 (germline): SGHDN, FVKESK. The CDR3: CASSPNRVDYGYTF. The CDR3 DNA follows: TGTGCCAGCAGCCCCAACAGGGTAGACTATGGCTACACCTTC.

The genes are TRBV4-2 and TRBJ2-1; 8 nucleotides agree with TRBD2. This CDR3 comprises 16 residues. Germline CDR1 and CDR2: LGHNA and YNFKEQ. The junction had 3 bases not matched to a gene; V was cut back by 0 bases and J by 2 bases. CDR3 sequence reads: CASSQDQAGAYNEQFF. The DNA for the CDR3 is TGTGCCAGCAGCCAAGATCAAGCGGGAGCCTACAATGAGCAGTTCTTC.

V is TRBV5-1 and J is TRBJ1-4, with 10 bases aligning to TRBD1. CDR1 SGHRS and CDR2 YFSETQ come from the germline V gene. This CDR3 contains 15 residues. V dropped 3 bases and J dropped 6; count of bases not matched to a gene: 5. CDR3 residues: CASSYSGTGDEKLFF. The CDR3 DNA reads as TGCGCCAGCAGCTATTCCGGGACAGGGGATGAAAAACTGTTTTTT.

CDR3 in DNA: TGTGCCAGCAGCTTAGGGACCGGGAGTAGCAATCAGCCCCAGCATTTT. Translating it yields CASSLGTGSSNQPQHF. The chain recombines TRBV7-9 with TRBJ1-5, with D unclear. Looked up from germline, CDR1 is SEHNR and CDR2 is FQNEAQ (reference sequence). The CDR3 length is 16 residues. V lost 1 base to trimming and J lost 0 bases, with 10 bases between them.

The chain has TRBV23-1 and TRBJ2-5; TRBD2 is a possible D gene (6 bases). Being an ORF, TRBV23-1 has a function that is uncertain. V was clipped by 7 bases and J by 2 bases, with 14 bases between them. This CDR3 is 14 amino acids long. The DNA for the CDR3 is TGCGCCAGCATCCCACGCGGGAAGCAAGAGACCCAGTACTTC. Its translation is CASIPRGKQETQYF.

The chain uses TRBV2 and TRBJ2-5; D may be TRBD2 (6 bases). The J call may be faulty, since TRBJ2-7 better matches the DNA end. CDR1 and CDR2 from the germline V gene are SNHLY and FYNNEI. This CDR3 has 13 residues. CDR3 region: CASSEGGNYEQYF. The CDR3, as DNA: TGTGCCAGCAGTGAGGGCGGGAACTACGAGCAGTACTTC.

The chain links TRBV7-9 to TRBJ1-6, with 8 positions matching TRBD1. Germline V gene lookup returns CDR1 SEHNR and CDR2 FQNEAQ (reference sequence). The CDR3 is made up of 17 amino acids. The V and J ends lost 5 bases and 7 bases, in that order; junction bases with no gene match: 13. DNA of the CDR3: TGTGCCAGCAGCCGGAAATTGACAGGGGATGGAAATTCACCCCTCCACTTT. Amino acids: CASSRKLTGDGNSPLHF.